The table lists the clone carrying this T cell receptor (beta chain) with a few counts. Its cognate antigen is unknown. Alongside a J-beta primer mix, a sample-barcoded 5' primer served in a second PCR lasting roughly 7 to 11 cycles. TCRdb analysed the 5' RACE reads with MiXCR anew, one entry per CDR3 protein. This sample has around 1.5 million distinct CDR3 sequences, with about 31% found just once. These data belong to a study of blood T cells in healthy people across ages. Study observations and caveats: Donors of long life had a larger count of naive CD4+ cells and greater diversity than aged donors. Roughly linear declines in TCR beta diversity per million T cells occurred with age.

Trimming cost V 8 bases and J 5 bases, with 18 bases left between them. CDR1 is DFQATT, CDR2 SNEGSKA, per germline (reference sequence). This CDR3 has 13 residues. Sequences were obtained from blood. This chain joins TRBV20-1 and TRBJ2-5; a weak D match, TRBD1 (6 bases). The source is a woman in her thirties in good health. The CDR3 DNA reads as TGCAGTCCGTCCGGCACCCAGGGGGAGACCCAGTACTTC. This sequence encodes CSPSGTQGETQYF.